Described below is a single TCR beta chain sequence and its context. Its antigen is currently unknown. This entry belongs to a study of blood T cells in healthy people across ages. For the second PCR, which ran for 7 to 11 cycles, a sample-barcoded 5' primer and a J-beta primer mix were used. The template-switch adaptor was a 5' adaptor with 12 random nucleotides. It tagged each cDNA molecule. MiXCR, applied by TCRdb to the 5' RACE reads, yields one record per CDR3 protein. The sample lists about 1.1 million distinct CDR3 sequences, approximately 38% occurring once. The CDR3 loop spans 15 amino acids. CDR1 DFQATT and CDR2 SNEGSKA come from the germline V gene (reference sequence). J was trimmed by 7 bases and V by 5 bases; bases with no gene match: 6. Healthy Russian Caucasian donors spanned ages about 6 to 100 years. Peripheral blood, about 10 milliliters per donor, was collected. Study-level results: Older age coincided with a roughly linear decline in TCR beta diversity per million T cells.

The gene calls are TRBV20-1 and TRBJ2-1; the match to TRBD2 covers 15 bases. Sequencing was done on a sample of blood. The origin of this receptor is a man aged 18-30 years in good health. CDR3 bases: TGCAGTGCTCATCAAGGGACTAGCGGGGGGAATGAGCAGTTCTTC. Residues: CSAHQGTSGGNEQFF.